This TCR beta chain was observed in a study of blood T cell repertoires in COVID-19. For the study at large: Material from acute and convalescent COVID-19 was sourced from the United States, Italy and Spain. PBMCs, B-cell-depleted T cells, or T cells were the source of the cDNA or gDNA that made up the material.

Original handling: Reference gene primers were amplified, and this amplification served to estimate nucleated cell counts. The method was immunoSEQ multiplex PCR; TCRdb's version includes in-frame clones alone and lacks a portion of them. V, J and clone size are taken as reported in that table, and D and trimming were inferred from the DNA itself. The table shows 70,000 to 80,000 clones, with 80% occurring only once. The germline CDR1 and CDR2 sequences are KGHSH and LQKENI. The CDR3 sequence is 15 residues long. V shed 3 bases, J shed 6 bases, and the junction held 9 bases outside the gene matches. The chain combines TRBV18 with TRBJ2-5, with 8 positions matching TRBD1. This TCR came from a human donor in a cohort sampled during active COVID-19. Sequencing used peripheral blood. The CDR3 DNA follows: TGTGCCAGCTCACCTTATTCCGGACAGGGAAAGACCCAGTACTTC. This encodes CASSPYSGQGKTQYF.